This TCR beta chain was recorded in a study of long-term antiretroviral therapy in people with HIV. General study points: Controls showed broader CDR3 length ranges than did the HIV repertoires.

Germline CDR1 is SGHTS and CDR2 is YDEGEE. V lost 3 bases, J lost 1 base, and 1 base stayed unmatched. The CDR3 loop spans 14 amino acids. Sequencing relied on immunoSEQ assay v3.0, run at survey level. Here immunoSEQ multiplex PCR was the method, and the copy in TCRdb shows in-frame clones only, minus some. The sample lists over 15,000 clones, 88% occurring once. With regard to this clone: Its antigen is not identified.

This receptor was obtained from a woman aged 25 to 39 with HIV. Source: unsorted PBMCs, taken 2.2 to 2.4 years before starting antiretroviral therapy. The rearrangement uses TRBV5-8 and TRBJ2-5; 9 nucleotides match TRBD1. In DNA, the CDR3 is TGTGCCAGCAGCTCGGGACAGGGCCAAGAGACCCAGTACTTC. It is translated as CASSSGQGQETQYF.